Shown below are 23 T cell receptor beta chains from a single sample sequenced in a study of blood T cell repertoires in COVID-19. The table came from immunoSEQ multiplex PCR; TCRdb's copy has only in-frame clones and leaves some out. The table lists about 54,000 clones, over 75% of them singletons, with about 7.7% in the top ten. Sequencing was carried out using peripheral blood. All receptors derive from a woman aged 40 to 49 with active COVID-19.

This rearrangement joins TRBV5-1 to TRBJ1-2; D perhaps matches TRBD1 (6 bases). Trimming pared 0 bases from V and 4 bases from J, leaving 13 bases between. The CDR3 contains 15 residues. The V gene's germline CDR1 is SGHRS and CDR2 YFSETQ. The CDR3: CASSLAGDQAYGYTF. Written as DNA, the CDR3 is TGCGCCAGCAGCTTGGCAGGGGACCAAGCCTATGGCTACACCTTC.

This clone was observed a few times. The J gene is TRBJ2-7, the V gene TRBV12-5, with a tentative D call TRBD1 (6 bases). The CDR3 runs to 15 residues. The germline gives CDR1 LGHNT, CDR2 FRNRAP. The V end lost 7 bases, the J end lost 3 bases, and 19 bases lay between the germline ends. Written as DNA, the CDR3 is TGTGCTAGTGCCTCCGGGGACATCGGGTTCTACGAGCAGTACTTC. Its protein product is CASASGDIGFYEQYF.

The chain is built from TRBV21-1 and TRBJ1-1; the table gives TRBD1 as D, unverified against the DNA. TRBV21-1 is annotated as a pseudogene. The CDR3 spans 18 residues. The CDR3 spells CASSKALRGTAVNTEAFF. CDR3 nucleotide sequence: TGTGCCAGCAGCAAAGCGCTAAGGGGGACAGCGGTGAACACTGAAGCTTTCTTT.

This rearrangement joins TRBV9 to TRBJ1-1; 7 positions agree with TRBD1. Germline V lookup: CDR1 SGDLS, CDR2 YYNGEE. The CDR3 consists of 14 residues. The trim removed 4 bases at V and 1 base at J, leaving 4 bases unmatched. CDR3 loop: CASSPGQTNTEAFF. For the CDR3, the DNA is TGTGCCAGCAGCCCGGGACAGACGAACACTGAAGCTTTCTTT. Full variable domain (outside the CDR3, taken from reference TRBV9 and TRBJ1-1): DSGVTQTPKHLITATGQRVTLRCSPRSGDLSVYWYQQSLDQGLQFLIQYYNGEERAKGNILERFSAQQFPDLHSELNLSSLELGDSALYFCASSPGQTNTEAFFGQGTRLTVV.

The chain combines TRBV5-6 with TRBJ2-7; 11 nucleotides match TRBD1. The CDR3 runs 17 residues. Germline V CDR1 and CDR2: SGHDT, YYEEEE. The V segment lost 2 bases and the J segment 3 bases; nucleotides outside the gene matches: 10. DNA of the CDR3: TGTGCCAGCAGCTTACTAACCGGGACAGGGGGGTTCTACGAGCAGTACTTC. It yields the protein CASSLLTGTGGFYEQYF.

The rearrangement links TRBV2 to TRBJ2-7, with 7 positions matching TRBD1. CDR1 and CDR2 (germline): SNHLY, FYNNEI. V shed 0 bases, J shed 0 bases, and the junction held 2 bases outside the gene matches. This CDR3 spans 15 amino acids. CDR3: CASSEAGDSSYEQYF. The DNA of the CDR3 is TGTGCCAGCAGTGAAGCAGGGGACAGCTCCTACGAGCAGTACTTC.

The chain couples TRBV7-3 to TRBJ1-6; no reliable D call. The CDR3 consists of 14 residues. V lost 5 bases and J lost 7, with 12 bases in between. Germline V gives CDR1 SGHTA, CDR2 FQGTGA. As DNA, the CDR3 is TGTGCCAGCAGCACCACAAGTACGAATTCACCCCTCCACTTT. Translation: CASSTTSTNSPLHF.

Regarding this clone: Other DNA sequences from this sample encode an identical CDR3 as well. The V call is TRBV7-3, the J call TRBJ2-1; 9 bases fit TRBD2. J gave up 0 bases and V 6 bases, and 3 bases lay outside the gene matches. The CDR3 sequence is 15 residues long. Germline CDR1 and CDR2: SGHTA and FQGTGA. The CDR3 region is CASSLSGGSYNEQFF. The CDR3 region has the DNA TGTGCCAGCAGTCTTAGCGGGGGCTCCTACAATGAGCAGTTCTTC.

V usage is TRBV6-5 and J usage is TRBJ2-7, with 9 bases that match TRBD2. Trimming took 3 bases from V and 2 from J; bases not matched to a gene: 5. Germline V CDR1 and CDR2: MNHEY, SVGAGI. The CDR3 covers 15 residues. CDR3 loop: CASSYGPSGTYEQYF. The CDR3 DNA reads TGTGCCAGCAGTTATGGGCCTAGCGGGACCTACGAGCAGTACTTC.

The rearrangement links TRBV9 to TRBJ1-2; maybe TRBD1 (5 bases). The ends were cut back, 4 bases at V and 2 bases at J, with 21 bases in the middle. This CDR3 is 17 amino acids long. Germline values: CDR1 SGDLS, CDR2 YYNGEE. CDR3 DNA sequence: TGTGCCAGCAGCTCTAAAGGTCAGGGCCGGTTCAACTATGGCTACACCTTC. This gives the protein CASSSKGQGRFNYGYTF.

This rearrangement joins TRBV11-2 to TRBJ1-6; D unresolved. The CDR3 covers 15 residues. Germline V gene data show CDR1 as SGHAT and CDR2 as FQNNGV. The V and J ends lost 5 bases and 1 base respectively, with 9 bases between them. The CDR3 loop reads CASSPGSSYNSPLHF. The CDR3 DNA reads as TGTGCCAGCAGCCCCGGGAGTTCCTATAATTCACCCCTCCACTTT.

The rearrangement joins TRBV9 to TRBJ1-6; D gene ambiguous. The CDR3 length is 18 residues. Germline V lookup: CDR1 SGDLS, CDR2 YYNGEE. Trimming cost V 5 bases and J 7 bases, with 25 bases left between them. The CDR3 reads CASSDDMRAGSVNSPLHF. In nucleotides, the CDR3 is TGTGCCAGCAGTGATGACATGAGGGCAGGCTCGGTGAATTCACCCCTCCACTTT.

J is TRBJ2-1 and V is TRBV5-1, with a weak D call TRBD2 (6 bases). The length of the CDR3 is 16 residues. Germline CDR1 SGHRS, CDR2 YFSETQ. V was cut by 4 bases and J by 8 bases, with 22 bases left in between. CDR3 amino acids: CASSPGGASSSYEQFF. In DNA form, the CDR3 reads TGCGCCAGCAGCCCTGGAGGGGCCTCTAGCTCCTATGAGCAGTTCTTC.

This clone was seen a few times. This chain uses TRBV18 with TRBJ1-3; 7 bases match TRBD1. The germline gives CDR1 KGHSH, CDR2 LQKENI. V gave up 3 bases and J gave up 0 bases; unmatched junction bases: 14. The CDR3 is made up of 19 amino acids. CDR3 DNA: TGTGCCAGCTCACCTCTAACCGCGAGGGGGCTCGACTCTGGAAACACCATATATTTT. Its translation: CASSPLTARGLDSGNTIYF.

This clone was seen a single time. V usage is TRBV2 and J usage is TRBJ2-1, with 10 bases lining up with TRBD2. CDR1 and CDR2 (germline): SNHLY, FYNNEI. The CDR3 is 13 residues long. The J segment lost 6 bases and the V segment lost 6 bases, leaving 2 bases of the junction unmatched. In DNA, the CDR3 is TGTGCCAGCAGCTCTAGCGGGGGCAATGAGCAGTTCTTC. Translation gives CASSSSGGNEQFF.

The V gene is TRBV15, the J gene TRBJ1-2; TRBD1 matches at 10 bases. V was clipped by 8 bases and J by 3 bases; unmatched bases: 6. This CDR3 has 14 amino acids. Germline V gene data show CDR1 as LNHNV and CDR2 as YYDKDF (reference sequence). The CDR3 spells CATRPGTGDYGYTF. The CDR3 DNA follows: TGTGCCACCCGTCCCGGGACAGGGGACTATGGCTACACCTTC.

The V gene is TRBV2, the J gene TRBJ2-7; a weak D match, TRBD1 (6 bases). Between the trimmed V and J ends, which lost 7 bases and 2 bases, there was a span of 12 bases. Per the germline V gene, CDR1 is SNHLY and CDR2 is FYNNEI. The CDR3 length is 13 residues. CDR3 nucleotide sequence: TGTGCCAGCAAGGACAGCTTTCCCTACGAGCAGTACTTC. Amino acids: CASKDSFPYEQYF.

The chain's CDR3 is CASSRAGPYNEQFF. CDR3 coding DNA: TGTGCCAGCTCACGGGCAGGGCCGTACAATGAGCAGTTCTTC. The rearrangement links TRBV18 to TRBJ2-1; D might be TRBD1 (5 bases). This CDR3 comprises 14 residues. Trimming stripped 4 bases from V and 4 bases from J, with 11 bases between. Germline values: CDR1 KGHSH, CDR2 LQKENI.

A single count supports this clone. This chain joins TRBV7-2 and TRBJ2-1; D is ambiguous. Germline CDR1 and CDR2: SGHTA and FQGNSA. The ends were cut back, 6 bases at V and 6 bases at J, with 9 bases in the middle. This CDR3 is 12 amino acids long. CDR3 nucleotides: TGTGCCAGCAGAGAGGTTGGCAATGAGCAGTTCTTC. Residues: CASREVGNEQFF. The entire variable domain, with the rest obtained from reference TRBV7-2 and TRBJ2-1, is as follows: GAGVSQSPSNKVTEKGKDVELRCDPISGHTALYWYRQSLGQGLEFLIYFQGNSAPDKSGLPSDRFSAERTGGSVSTLTIQRTQQEDSAVYLCASREVGNEQFFGPGTRLTVL.

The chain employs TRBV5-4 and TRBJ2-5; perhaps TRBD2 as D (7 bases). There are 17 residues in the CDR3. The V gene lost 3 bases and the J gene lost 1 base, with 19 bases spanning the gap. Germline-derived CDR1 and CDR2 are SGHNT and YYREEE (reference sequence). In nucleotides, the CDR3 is TGTGCCAGCAGCTCTGAGGGTCGCGGGGGCGGCCAAGAGACCCAGTACTTC. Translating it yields CASSSEGRGGGQETQYF. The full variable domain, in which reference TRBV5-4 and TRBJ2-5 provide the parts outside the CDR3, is ETGVTQSPTHLIKTRGQQVTLRCSSQSGHNTVSWYQQALGQGPQFIFQYYREEENGRGNFPPRFSGLQFPNYSSELNVNALELDDSALYLCASSSEGRGGGQETQYFGPGTRLLVL.

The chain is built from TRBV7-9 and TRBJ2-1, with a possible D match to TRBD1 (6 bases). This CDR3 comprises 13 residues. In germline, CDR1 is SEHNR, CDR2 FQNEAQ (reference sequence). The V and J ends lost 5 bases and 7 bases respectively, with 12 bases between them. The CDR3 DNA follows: TGTGCCAGCAGCCCCCAGCAGGGGAATGAGCAGTTCTTC. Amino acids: CASSPQQGNEQFF. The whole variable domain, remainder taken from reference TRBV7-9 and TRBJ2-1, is DTGVSQNPRHKITKRGQNVTFRCDPISEHNRLYWYRQTLGQGPEFLTYFQNEAQLEKSRLLSDRFSAERPKGSFSTLEIQRTEQGDSAMYLCASSPQQGNEQFFGPGTRLTVL.

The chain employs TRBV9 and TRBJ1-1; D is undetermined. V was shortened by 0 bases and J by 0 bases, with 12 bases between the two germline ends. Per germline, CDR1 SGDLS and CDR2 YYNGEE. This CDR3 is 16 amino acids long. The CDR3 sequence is CASSVGVARMNTEAFF. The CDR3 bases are TGTGCCAGCAGCGTAGGAGTTGCACGTATGAACACTGAAGCTTTCTTT.

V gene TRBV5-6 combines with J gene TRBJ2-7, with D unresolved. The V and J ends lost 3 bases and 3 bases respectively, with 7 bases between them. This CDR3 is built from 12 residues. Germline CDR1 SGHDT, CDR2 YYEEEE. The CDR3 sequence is CASSWNSYEQYF. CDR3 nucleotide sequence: TGTGCCAGCAGCTGGAACAGCTACGAGCAGTACTTC.